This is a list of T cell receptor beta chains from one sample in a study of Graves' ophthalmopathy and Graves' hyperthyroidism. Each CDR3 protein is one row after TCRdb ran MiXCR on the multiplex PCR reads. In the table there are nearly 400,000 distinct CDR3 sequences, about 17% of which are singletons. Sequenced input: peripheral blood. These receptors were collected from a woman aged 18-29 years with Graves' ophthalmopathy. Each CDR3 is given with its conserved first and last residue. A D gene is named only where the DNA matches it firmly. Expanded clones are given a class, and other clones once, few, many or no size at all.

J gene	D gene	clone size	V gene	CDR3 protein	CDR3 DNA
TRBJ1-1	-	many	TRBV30	CAWSVLPGTEAFF	TGTGCCTGGAGTGTACTGCCAGGGACTGAAGCTTTCTTT
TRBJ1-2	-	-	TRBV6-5	CASSLAPGGYTF	TGTGCCAGCAGTTTGGCTCCCGGTGGCTACACCTTC
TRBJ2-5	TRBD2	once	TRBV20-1	CSARDFLAGLETQYF	TGCAGTGCTAGAGACTTTCTAGCGGGACTGGAGACCCAGTACTTC
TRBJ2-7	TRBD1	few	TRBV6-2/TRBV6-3	CASSNLPGTVPNEQYF	TGTGCCAGCAGTAACCTTCCCGGGACAGTGCCCAACGAGCAGTACTTC
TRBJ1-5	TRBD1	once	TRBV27	CASRPGQGLLNQPQHF	TGTGCCAGCAGGCCGGGACAGGGACTTCTCAATCAGCCCCAGCATTTT
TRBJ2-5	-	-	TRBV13	CASSFRWGETQYF	TGTGCCAGCAGCTTTCGATGGGGGGAGACCCAGTACTTC
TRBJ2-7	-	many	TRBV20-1	CSAGPDFYEQYF	TGCAGTGCCGGCCCCGACTTCTACGAGCAGTACTTC
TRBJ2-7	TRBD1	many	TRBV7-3	CASSARPGQIYEQYF	TGTGCCAGCAGCGCTAGACCGGGACAGATCTACGAGCAGTACTTC
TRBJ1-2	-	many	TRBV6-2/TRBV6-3	CASSYRGGLVGYTF	TGTGCCAGCAGTTACAGAGGCGGGCTGGTTGGCTACACCTTC
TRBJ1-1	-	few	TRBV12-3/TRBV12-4	CASRSPGQQNTEAFF	TGTGCCAGCAGGTCTCCGGGACAACAGAACACTGAAGCTTTCTTT
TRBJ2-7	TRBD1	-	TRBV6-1	CASRGDRGSHEQYF	TGTGCCAGCAGAGGGGACAGAGGGTCCCACGAGCAGTACTTC
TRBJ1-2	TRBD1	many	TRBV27	CASTGGLGYTF	TGTGCCAGCACAGGGGGCCTTGGCTACACCTTC
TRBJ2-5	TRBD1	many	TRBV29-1	CSGGQGKVGETQYF	TGCAGCGGAGGACAGGGAAAGGTAGGAGAGACCCAGTACTTC
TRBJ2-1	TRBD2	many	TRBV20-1	CSARDPPGEGGTSAPTEQFF	TGCAGTGCTAGAGATCCGCCGGGGGAGGGCGGGACTAGCGCCCCTACAGAGCAGTTCTTC
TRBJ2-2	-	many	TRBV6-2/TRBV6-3	CASSYRTDNTGELFF	TGTGCCAGCAGTTACCGGACTGACAACACCGGGGAGCTGTTTTTT
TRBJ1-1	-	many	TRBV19	CASSIGATEAFF	TGTGCCAGTAGTATAGGAGCCACTGAAGCTTTCTTT
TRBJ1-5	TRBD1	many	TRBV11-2	CASSKTGGTPLNQPQHF	TGTGCCAGCAGCAAGACAGGGGGGACACCTCTCAATCAGCCCCAGCATTTT
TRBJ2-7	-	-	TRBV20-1	CSASRSGVEQYF	TGCAGTGCTAGTAGGTCTGGGGTTGAGCAGTACTTC
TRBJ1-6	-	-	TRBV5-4	CASSRSGARSPLHF	TGTGCCAGCAGCCGATCAGGGGCGCGTTCACCCCTCCACTTT
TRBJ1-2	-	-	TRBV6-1	CASSPDGTGWGYTF	TGTGCCAGCAGTCCCGACGGAACAGGGTGGGGCTACACCTTC
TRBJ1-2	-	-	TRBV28	CASSFLRDYGYTF	TGTGCCAGCAGTTTTCTTCGGGACTATGGCTACACCTTC
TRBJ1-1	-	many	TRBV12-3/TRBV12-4	CASSPQSLEAFF	TGTGCCAGCAGTCCCCAATCCCTTGAAGCTTTCTTT
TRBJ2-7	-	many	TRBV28	CASSPRTLRSSYEQYF	TGTGCCAGCAGTCCTCGGACACTCCGGAGCTCCTACGAGCAGTACTTC
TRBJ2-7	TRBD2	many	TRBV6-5	CASRPPSGYEQYF	TGTGCCAGCAGACCACCTAGCGGCTACGAGCAGTACTTC
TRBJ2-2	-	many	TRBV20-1	CSAIPSRFAGELFF	TGCAGTGCTATCCCCAGCAGGTTCGCCGGGGAGCTGTTTTTT
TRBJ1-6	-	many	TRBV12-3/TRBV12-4	CASSPGNPPLHF	TGTGCCAGCAGTCCAGGAAACCCACCCCTCCACTTT
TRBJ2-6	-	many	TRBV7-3	CASSLNFGTTGSGANVLTF	TGTGCCAGCAGCTTAAATTTCGGCACTACAGGCTCTGGGGCCAACGTCCTGACTTTC
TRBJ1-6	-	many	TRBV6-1	CASQGSYNSPLHF	TGTGCCAGCCAGGGATCCTATAATTCACCCCTCCACTTT
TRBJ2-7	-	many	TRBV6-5	CASSPFRGTSYEQYF	TGTGCCAGCAGTCCGTTCAGGGGCACTTCCTACGAGCAGTACTTC
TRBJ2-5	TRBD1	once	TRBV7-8	CASSLATGTGRETQYF	TGTGCCAGCAGCTTAGCGACGGGGACAGGGAGGGAGACCCAGTACTTC
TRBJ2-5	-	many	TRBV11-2	CASSSRLEPIQYF	TGTGCCAGCAGTTCTCGTCTCGAGCCGATCCAGTACTTC
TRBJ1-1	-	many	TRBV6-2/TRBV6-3	CASSYSGRHWGINTEAFF	TGTGCCAGCAGTTACTCGGGACGCCATTGGGGGATAAACACTGAAGCTTTCTTT
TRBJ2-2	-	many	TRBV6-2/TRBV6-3	CASSYPTYGRDDTGELFF	TGTGCCAGCAGTTACCCGACCTACGGAAGGGACGACACCGGGGAGCTGTTTTTT
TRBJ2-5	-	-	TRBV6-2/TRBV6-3	CASSQPGVRETQYF	TGTGCCAGCAGCCAGCCGGGGGTGAGAGAGACCCAGTACTTC
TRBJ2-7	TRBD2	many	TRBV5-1	CASSGGGTEKYEQYF	TGCGCCAGCAGCGGGGGGGGGACGGAAAAATACGAGCAGTACTTC
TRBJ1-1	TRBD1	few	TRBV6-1	CASRPDRVF	TGTGCCAGCAGGCCCGACAGGGTTTTT
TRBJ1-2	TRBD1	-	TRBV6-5	CASSYVPGGSGYTF	TGTGCCAGCAGTTATGTGCCAGGGGGCTCTGGCTACACCTTC
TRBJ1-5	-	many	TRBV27	CASKGGGQPQHF	TGTGCCAGCAAGGGCGGGGGTCAGCCCCAGCATTTT
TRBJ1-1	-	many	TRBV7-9	CASSLPGGVEAFF	TGTGCCAGCAGCCTACCCGGGGGTGTTGAAGCTTTCTTT
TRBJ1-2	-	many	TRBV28	CASRSTGYSQAGYTF	TGTGCCAGCAGGTCCACAGGGTATAGTCAGGCCGGCTACACCTTC
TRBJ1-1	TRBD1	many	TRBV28	CASSLTPGQGAEAFF	TGTGCCAGCAGTCTAACTCCGGGACAGGGAGCTGAAGCTTTCTTT
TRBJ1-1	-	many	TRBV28	CASSLSGGPNTEAFF	TGTGCCAGCAGTTTGTCTGGGGGGCCGAACACTGAAGCTTTCTTT
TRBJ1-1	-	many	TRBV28	CASLTYTEAFF	TGTGCCAGTCTTACGTACACTGAAGCTTTCTTT
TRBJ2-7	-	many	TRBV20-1	CSARRRVHEQYF	TGCAGTGCTAGGCGCAGGGTCCACGAGCAGTACTTC
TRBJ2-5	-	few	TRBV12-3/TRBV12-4	CASSWTPRETQYF	TGTGCCAGCAGTTGGACACCGAGGGAGACCCAGTACTTC
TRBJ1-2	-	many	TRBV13	CASSLGSRYGYTF	TGTGCCAGCAGCTTAGGCAGCCGCTATGGCTACACCTTC
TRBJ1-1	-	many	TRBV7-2	CASSPLQGGEAFF	TGTGCCAGCAGCCCCCTACAGGGAGGGGAGGCTTTCTTT
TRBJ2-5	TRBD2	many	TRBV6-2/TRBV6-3	CASSNQRGQETQYF	TGTGCCAGCAGTAACCAGCGGGGCCAAGAGACCCAGTACTTC
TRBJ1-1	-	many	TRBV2	CASQGREGLRTEAFF	TGTGCCAGTCAGGGTAGGGAGGGGTTGAGGACTGAAGCTTTCTTT
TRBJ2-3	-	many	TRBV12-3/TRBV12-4	CASSRPSVVGTDTQYF	TGTGCCAGCAGTCGCCCCTCGGTGGTCGGTACAGATACGCAGTATTTT
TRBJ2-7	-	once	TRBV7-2	CASSPQGGASYEQYF	TGTGCCAGCAGCCCTCAGGGGGGCGCCTCCTACGAGCAGTACTTC
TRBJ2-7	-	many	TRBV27	CASIGGVGPTYEQYF	TGTGCCAGCATTGGGGGAGTTGGGCCTACCTACGAGCAGTACTTC
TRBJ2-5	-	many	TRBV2	CASKGAGQETQYF	TGTGCCAGCAAAGGGGCAGGGCAAGAGACCCAGTACTTC
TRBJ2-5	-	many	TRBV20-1	CSARHNYQETQYF	TGCAGTGCTAGACATAATTACCAAGAGACCCAGTACTTC
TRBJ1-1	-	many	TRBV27	CASSSGWEGTEAFF	TGTGCCAGCAGTTCTGGGTGGGAGGGCACTGAAGCTTTCTTT